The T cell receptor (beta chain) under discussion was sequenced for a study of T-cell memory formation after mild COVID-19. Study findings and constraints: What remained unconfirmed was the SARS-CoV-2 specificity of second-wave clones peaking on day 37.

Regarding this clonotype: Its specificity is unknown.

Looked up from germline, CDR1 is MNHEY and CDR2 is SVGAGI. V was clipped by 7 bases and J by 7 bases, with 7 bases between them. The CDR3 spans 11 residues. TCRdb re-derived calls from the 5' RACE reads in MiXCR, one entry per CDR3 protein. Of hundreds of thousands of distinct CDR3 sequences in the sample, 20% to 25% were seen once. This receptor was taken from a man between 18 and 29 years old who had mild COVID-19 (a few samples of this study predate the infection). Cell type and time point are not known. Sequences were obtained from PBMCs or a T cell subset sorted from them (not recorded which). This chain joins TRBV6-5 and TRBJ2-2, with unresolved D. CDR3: CASTADGELFF. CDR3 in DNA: TGTGCCAGCACGGCAGACGGGGAGCTGTTTTTT.